Each of the 23 T cell receptor beta chains below was sequenced from the same sample in a study of blood T cells in healthy people across ages (dated by TCRdb to the mid-2010s). Libraries came from 5' RACE. Instrument used: Illumina HiSeq 2500. A second 7 to 11 cycle PCR used a sample-barcoded 5' primer and a J-beta primer mix. TCRdb reprocessing: public reads trimmed at Q25 with fastp, clones called with MiXCR, in-frame beta chains kept. Rows matching on CDR3 protein sequence are summarized as one entry with the most common DNA and genes. The sample table records under 750,000 distinct CDR3 sequences; roughly 48% of these occur just once. The ten largest clones add up to under 30% of the sample. The sample taken for sequencing was blood. The receptors were gathered from an elderly man in good health.

J is TRBJ2-4 and V is TRBV28, with D possibly matching TRBD1 (5 bases). The CDR3 loop spans 14 amino acids. Looked up from germline, CDR1 is MDHEN and CDR2 is SYDVKM. V lost 3 bases and J lost 8, with 14 bases in between. The chain's CDR3 is CASSFVQGTDIQYF. In nucleotides, the CDR3 is TGTGCCAGCAGTTTTGTTCAGGGTACGGACATTCAGTACTTC.

The sample holds a few counts of this clonotype. The V gene is TRBV7-9, the J gene TRBJ2-1, with TRBD2 matching over 10 bases. With V trimmed by 6 bases and J by 9 bases, 11 bases remained unmatched. Germline V CDR1 and CDR2: SEHNR, FQNEAQ (reference sequence). There are 15 residues in the CDR3. CDR3 loop: CASRKLAGALSEQFF. The CDR3 bases are TGTGCCAGCAGAAAGCTAGCGGGGGCCCTTAGTGAGCAGTTCTTC.

The chain combines TRBV10-2 with TRBJ2-7, with unresolved D. Looked up from germline, CDR1 is WSHSY and CDR2 is SAAADI. The length of the CDR3 is 11 residues. The germline V and J ends were trimmed by 7 bases and 1 base, with 5 bases remaining between them. The CDR3 is CASTPSYEQYF. CDR3 nucleotides: TGCGCCAGCACGCCGTCCTACGAGCAGTACTTC.

This chain connects TRBV4-3 to TRBJ2-5; 11 nucleotides agree with TRBD2. Germline-derived CDR1 and CDR2 are LGHNA and YSLEER. Trimming cost V 0 bases and J 7 bases; bases outside gene matches: 10. This CDR3 is built from 17 residues. In nucleotides, the CDR3 is TGCGCCAGCAGCCAAGATCCCACTAGCGGGAGTAGAGGGACCCAGTACTTC. It encodes CASSQDPTSGSRGTQYF.

J is TRBJ1-1 and V is TRBV5-1; the D is unclear. The germline V gene encodes CDR1 SGHRS and CDR2 YFSETQ. With 0 bases removed from V and 3 bases from J, the gap between germline ends came to 9 bases. CDR3 length: 14 amino acids. CDR3 coding DNA: TGCGCCAGCAGCTTGGAGCTCGGTCACACTGAAGCTTTCTTT. This codes for CASSLELGHTEAFF. Full variable domain (rest looked up from reference TRBV5-1 and TRBJ1-1): KAGVTQTPRYLIKTRGQQVTLSCSPISGHRSVSWYQQTPGQGLQFLFEYFSETQRNKGNFPGRFSGRQFSNSRSEMNVSTLELGDSALYLCASSLELGHTEAFFGQGTRLTVV.

The CDR3 loop is CSVDPREGGYTF. The CDR3 DNA sequence: TGCAGCGTTGACCCAAGGGAGGGTGGCTACACCTTC. The chain combines TRBV29-1 with TRBJ1-2; no reliable D call. The V and J ends lost 3 bases and 7 bases respectively, with 12 bases between them. The V gene's germline CDR1 is SQVTM and CDR2 ANQGSEA. This CDR3 is 12 amino acids long. The full variable domain, in which reference TRBV29-1 and TRBJ1-2 provide the parts outside the CDR3, is SAVISQKPSRDICQRGTSLTIQCQVDSQVTMMFWYRQQPGQSLTLIATANQGSEATYESGFVIDKFPISRPNLTFSTLTVSNMSPEDSSIYLCSVDPREGGYTFGSGTRLTVV.

The chain has TRBV20-1 and TRBJ1-5; weak D call: TRBD1 (5 bases). Deletions cut 1 base from V and 4 bases from J, with 8 bases between. The CDR3 extends over 13 amino acids. Germline values: CDR1 DFQATT, CDR2 SNEGSKA (reference sequence). The CDR3 DNA is TGCAGTGCTAGAGTCAGGGAGAATCAGCCCCAGCATTTT. It yields the protein CSARVRENQPQHF.

The rearrangement joins TRBV6-1 to TRBJ2-1, with no clear D. The V end was cut by 0 bases, the J end by 0 bases, with 6 bases between. CDR3 size: 15 residues. Germline V gene lookup returns CDR1 MNHNS and CDR2 SASEGT. CDR3 nucleotides: TGTGCCAGCAGTGAAGCTGACAACTCCTACAATGAGCAGTTCTTC. This translates into CASSEADNSYNEQFF.

As to this clonotype: One end of the junction varies from germline; a read error may be responsible. This chain links TRBV11-2 with TRBJ2-3; D is undetermined. Germline V gives CDR1 SGHAT, CDR2 FQNNGV. This CDR3 comprises 15 residues. The DNA for the CDR3 is TGTGCCAGCAGCAGTGGGTATCCAAACACAGATATGCAGTATTTT. It translates to CASSSGYPNTDMQYF.

The chain combines TRBV14 with TRBJ2-3; tentatively, D is TRBD1 or TRBD2 (5 bases each). Germline loops: CDR1 SGHDN, CDR2 FVKESK. CDR3 length: 14 residues. Trimming left V 4 bases short and J 3 bases short, with 11 bases between. Written as DNA, the CDR3 is TGTGCCAGCAGCCTATGGGACCTTACAGATACGCAGTATTTT. Translating gives CASSLWDLTDTQYF.

This chain uses TRBV12-5 with TRBJ2-1; D may match TRBD1 or TRBD2 (5 bases each). V was pared by 4 bases and J by 8 bases, with 12 bases between. The germline V gene has CDR1 LGHNT and CDR2 FRNRAP. This CDR3 comprises 13 residues. The CDR3 here is CASGYGTLDEQFF. The CDR3 DNA reads as TGTGCTAGTGGTTACGGGACCCTGGATGAGCAGTTCTTC.

This clonotype was seen ten or more times. CDR3 nucleotides: TGTGCCAGCAGTTTAATGCCGGGGGTAGGGGCTGAAGCTTTCTTT. It specifies CASSLMPGVGAEAFF. The chain combines TRBV6-6 with TRBJ1-1; weak D call: TRBD1 (5 bases). CDR3 length equals 15 residues. The germline gives CDR1 MNHNY, CDR2 SVGAGI (reference sequence). Trimming shortened V by 4 bases and J by 6 bases, and 18 bases separated the two germline ends.

This rearrangement joins TRBV5-1 to TRBJ2-7, with 9 nucleotides matching TRBD1. V dropped 4 bases and J dropped 6; count of bases not matched to a gene: 14. The germline V gene encodes CDR1 SGHRS and CDR2 YFSETQ. The CDR3 extends over 16 amino acids. The CDR3 coding sequence is TGCGCCAGCAGCCCTCAGACCGGGACAGGGCGACGCGAGCAGTACTTC. Amino acid sequence: CASSPQTGTGRREQYF.

The chain links TRBV7-2 to TRBJ2-4, with a possible D match to TRBD2 (5 bases). V lost 0 bases, J lost 1 base, and 10 bases lay in between. This CDR3 has 16 amino acids. Germline values: CDR1 SGHTA, CDR2 FQGNSA. The CDR3 loop is CASSLASASAKNIQYF. The CDR3 DNA sequence: TGTGCCAGCAGCTTAGCGTCGGCTAGCGCCAAAAACATTCAGTACTTC.

In DNA, the CDR3 is TGTGCCAGCAGCTTGAGCGGACAGAACAATGAGCAGTTCTTC. It translates to CASSLSGQNNEQFF. V is TRBV11-2 and J is TRBJ2-1, with a weak D call TRBD1 (6 bases). With 3 bases removed from V and 5 bases from J, the gap between germline ends came to 11 bases. This CDR3 is built from 14 residues. Germline V gene sequence: CDR1 SGHAT, CDR2 FQNNGV. Filled out from reference TRBV11-2 and TRBJ2-1, the complete variable domain reads EAGVAQSPRYKIIEKRQSVAFWCNPISGHATLYWYQQILGQGPKLLIQFQNNGVVDDSQLPKDRFSAERLKGVDSTLKIQPAKLEDSAVYLCASSLSGQNNEQFFGPGTRLTVL.

This clonotype was detected many times. The chain couples TRBV6-6 to TRBJ1-1; 8 bases match TRBD1. The V gene end was trimmed by 9 bases and the J gene end by 3 bases; junction bases not matched to a gene: 6. CDR3 length: 13 residues. CDR1 MNHNY and CDR2 SVGAGI come from the germline V gene (reference sequence). The CDR3 region is CASTGGKYTEAFF. The CDR3 DNA reads TGTGCCAGTACAGGGGGGAAATACACTGAAGCTTTCTTT.

V gene TRBV7-3 combines with J gene TRBJ2-1; D is perhaps TRBD1 (6 bases). The CDR3 loop spans 15 amino acids. V was clipped by 5 bases and J by 5 bases, with 16 bases between them. Germline loops: CDR1 SGHTA, CDR2 FQGTGA. CDR3 region: CASSPTGSANNEQFF. DNA of the CDR3: TGTGCCAGCAGCCCAACAGGGTCAGCCAACAATGAGCAGTTCTTC. The variable domain in full, with the rest retrieved from reference TRBV7-3 and TRBJ2-1, is GAGVSQTPSNKVTEKGKYVELRCDPISGHTALYWYRQSLGQGPEFLIYFQGTGAADDSGLPNDRFFAVRPEGSVSTLKIQRTERGDSAVYLCASSPTGSANNEQFFGPGTRLTVL.

The chain uses TRBV7-2 and TRBJ2-7, with 11 bases identical to TRBD2. The V and J ends lost 0 bases and 2 bases, in that order; junction bases with no gene match: 6. The germline gives CDR1 SGHTA, CDR2 FQGNSA. The CDR3 has 17 amino acids. The CDR3 nucleotides read TGTGCCAGCAGCTTAGCTATCCCGGGACTAGCGGCCTACGAGCAGTACTTC. This encodes CASSLAIPGLAAYEQYF.

In DNA, the CDR3 is TGCAGCGTGGGGGGGGAGGGGAATGAGCAGTTCTTC. It is translated as CSVGGEGNEQFF. The chain joins TRBV29-1 to TRBJ2-1; 7 positions agree with TRBD2. The V gene end was trimmed by 6 bases and the J gene end by 7 bases; junction bases not matched to a gene: 6. The CDR3 length is 12 residues. Germline V gives CDR1 SQVTM, CDR2 ANQGSEA.

This clonotype was seen once. This chain uses TRBV20-1 with TRBJ1-2; D is unclear. V lost 0 bases, J lost 0 bases, and 14 bases lay in between. In germline, CDR1 is DFQATT, CDR2 SNEGSKA (reference sequence). The CDR3 extends over 16 amino acids. The CDR3 loop reads CSARDNFSKANYGYTF. CDR3 in DNA: TGCAGTGCTAGAGACAATTTCAGTAAAGCTAACTATGGCTACACCTTC.

CDR3 sequence: CASSLAERLGAQYF. As DNA, the CDR3 is TGTGCCAGCAGTTTAGCGGAGCGGCTCGGGGCCCAGTACTTC. The V call is TRBV12-3 or TRBV12-4, the J call TRBJ2-5; D might be TRBD2 (5 bases). There are 14 residues in the CDR3. Trimming cost V 0 bases and J 9 bases, with 14 bases left between them.

The chain couples TRBV6-2 or TRBV6-3 to TRBJ2-3; no clear D gene. This CDR3 has 11 amino acids. V was clipped by 4 bases and J by 7 bases, with 6 bases between them. Looked up from germline, CDR1 is MNHEY and CDR2 is SVGEGT. The CDR3 loop reads CASSSDNTQYF. CDR3 nucleotides: TGTGCCAGCAGTTCAGATAATACGCAGTATTTT.

This clonotype was counted a few times. The V and J genes are TRBV5-1 and TRBJ2-3, with D tentatively TRBD1 (5 bases). The germline gives CDR1 SGHRS, CDR2 YFSETQ. The CDR3 totals 16 residues. The V end lost 1 base, the J end lost 0 bases, and 12 bases lay between the germline ends. CDR3 in DNA: TGCGCCAGCAGCTTGAGACAGTCAACTAGCACAGATACGCAGTATTTT. It is translated as CASSLRQSTSTDTQYF.